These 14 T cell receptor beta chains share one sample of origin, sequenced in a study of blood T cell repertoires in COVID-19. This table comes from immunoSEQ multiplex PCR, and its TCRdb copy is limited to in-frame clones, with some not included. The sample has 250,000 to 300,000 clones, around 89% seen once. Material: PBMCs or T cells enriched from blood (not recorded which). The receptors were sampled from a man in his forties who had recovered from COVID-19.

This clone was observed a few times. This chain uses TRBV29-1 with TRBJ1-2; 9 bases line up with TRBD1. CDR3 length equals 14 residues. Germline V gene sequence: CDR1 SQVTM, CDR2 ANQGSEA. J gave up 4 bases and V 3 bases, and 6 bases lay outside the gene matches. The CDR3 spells CSVDDWDRAYGYTF. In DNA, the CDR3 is TGCAGCGTTGACGATTGGGACAGGGCCTATGGCTACACCTTC.

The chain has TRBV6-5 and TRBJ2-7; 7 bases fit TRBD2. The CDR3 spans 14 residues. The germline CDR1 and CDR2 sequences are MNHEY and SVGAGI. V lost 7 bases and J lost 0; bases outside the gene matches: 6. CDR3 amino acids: CASIWGGDSYEQYF. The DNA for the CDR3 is TGTGCCAGCATATGGGGGGGAGACTCCTACGAGCAGTACTTC.

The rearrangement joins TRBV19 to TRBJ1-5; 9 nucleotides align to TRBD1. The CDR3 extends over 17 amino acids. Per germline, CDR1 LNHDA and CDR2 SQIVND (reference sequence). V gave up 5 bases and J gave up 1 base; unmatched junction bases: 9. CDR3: CASSSPGQGYSNQPQHF. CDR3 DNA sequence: TGTGCCAGTAGTTCACCGGGACAGGGATACAGCAATCAGCCCCAGCATTTT. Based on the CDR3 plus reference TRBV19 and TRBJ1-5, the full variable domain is DGGITQSPKYLFRKEGQNVTLSCEQNLNHDAMYWYRQDPGQGLRLIYYSQIVNDFQKGDIAEGYSVSREKKESFPLTVTSAQKNPTAFYLCASSSPGQGYSNQPQHFGDGTRLSIL.

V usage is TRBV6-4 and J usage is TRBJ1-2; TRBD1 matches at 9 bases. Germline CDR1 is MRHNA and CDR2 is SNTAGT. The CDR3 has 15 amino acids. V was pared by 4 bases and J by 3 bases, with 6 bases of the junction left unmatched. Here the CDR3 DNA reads TGTGCCAGCAGTGCGGAAAGGACAGGGGACTATGGCTACACCTTC. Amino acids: CASSAERTGDYGYTF.

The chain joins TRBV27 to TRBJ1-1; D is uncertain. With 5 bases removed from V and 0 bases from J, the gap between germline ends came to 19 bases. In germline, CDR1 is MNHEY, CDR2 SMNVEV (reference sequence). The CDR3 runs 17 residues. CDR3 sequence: CASSHIPLTPMNTEAFF. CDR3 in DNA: TGTGCCAGCAGTCATATCCCCCTCACTCCTATGAACACTGAAGCTTTCTTT.

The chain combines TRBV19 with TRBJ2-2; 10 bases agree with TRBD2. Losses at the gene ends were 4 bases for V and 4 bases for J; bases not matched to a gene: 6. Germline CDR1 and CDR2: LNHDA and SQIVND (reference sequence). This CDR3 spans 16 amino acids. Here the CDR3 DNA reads TGTGCCAGTAGTACCAGAGCGGGGGGGAGCACCGGGGAGCTGTTTTTT. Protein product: CASSTRAGGSTGELFF.

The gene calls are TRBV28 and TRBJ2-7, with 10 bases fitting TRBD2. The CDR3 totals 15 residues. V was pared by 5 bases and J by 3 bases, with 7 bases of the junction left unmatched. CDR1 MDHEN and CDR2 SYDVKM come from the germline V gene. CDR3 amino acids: CASSQTSGVFYEQYF. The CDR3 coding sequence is TGTGCCAGCAGTCAAACTAGCGGGGTTTTCTACGAGCAGTACTTC.

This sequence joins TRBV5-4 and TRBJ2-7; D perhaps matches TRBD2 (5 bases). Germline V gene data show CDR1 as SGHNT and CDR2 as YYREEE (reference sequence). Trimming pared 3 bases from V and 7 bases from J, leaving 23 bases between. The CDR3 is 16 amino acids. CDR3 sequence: CASSSPRAEYPPEQYF. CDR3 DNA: TGTGCCAGCAGCTCCCCGAGGGCAGAATACCCACCTGAGCAGTACTTC.

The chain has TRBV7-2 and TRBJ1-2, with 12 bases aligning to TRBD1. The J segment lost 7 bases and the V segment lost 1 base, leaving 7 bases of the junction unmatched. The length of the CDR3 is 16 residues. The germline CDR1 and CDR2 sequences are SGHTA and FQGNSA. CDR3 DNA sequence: TGTGCCAGCAGCTTAGAGGGACAGGGGGCTCTTCTTGGCTACACCTTC. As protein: CASSLEGQGALLGYTF.

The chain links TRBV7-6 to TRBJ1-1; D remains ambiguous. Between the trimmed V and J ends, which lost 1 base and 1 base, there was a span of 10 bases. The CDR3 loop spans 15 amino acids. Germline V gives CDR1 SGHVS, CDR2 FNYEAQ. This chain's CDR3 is CASSLGLNPNTEAFF. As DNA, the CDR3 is TGTGCCAGCAGCTTAGGGCTCAACCCGAACACTGAAGCTTTCTTT.

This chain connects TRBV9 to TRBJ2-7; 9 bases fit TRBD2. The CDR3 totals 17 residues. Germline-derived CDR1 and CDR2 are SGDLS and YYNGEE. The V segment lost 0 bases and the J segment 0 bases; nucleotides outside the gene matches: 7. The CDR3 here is CASSVGRLADPSYEQYF. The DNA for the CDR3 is TGTGCCAGCAGCGTAGGGAGACTAGCGGACCCCTCCTACGAGCAGTACTTC.

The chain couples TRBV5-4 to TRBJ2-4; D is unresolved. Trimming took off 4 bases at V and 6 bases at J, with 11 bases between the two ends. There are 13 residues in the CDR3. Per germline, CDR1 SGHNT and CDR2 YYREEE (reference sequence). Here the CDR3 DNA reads TGTGCCAGCAGCACCCCCAGACTAAACATTCAGTACTTC. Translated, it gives CASSTPRLNIQYF.

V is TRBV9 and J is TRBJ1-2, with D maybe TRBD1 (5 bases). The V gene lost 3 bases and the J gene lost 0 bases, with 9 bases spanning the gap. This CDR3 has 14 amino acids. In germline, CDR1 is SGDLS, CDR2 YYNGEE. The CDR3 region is CASSADSSNYGYTF. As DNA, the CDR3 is TGTGCCAGCAGCGCAGACAGTTCTAACTATGGCTACACCTTC.

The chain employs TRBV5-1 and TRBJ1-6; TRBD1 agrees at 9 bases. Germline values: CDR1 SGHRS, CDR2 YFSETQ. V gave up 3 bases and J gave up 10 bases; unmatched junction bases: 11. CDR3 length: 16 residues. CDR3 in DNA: TGCGCCAGCAGCTCCGGGCTGGGACAGGGAGTCTCACCCCTCCACTTT. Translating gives CASSSGLGQGVSPLHF.